The 12 T cell receptor beta chains listed next were all sequenced from one sample in a study of tumor-infiltrating lymphocytes in localized non-small cell lung cancer. TCRdb's copy holds only in-frame clones and misses some; the assay was immunoSEQ multiplex PCR. The sample has about 16,000 clones, roughly 80% seen once; the top ten hold around 6.4%. The specimen sequenced was lung tumor tissue. The receptors stem from a human donor with non-small cell lung cancer.

This chain joins TRBV28 and TRBJ1-2; 9 nucleotides agree with TRBD1. Per the germline V gene, CDR1 is MDHEN and CDR2 is SYDVKM. The CDR3 is 12 residues long. The junction had 1 base not matched to a gene; V was cut back by 5 bases and J by 6 bases. This CDR3 reads CASSGDRDGYTF. CDR3 bases: TGTGCCAGCAGTGGGGACAGGGATGGCTACACCTTC.

The V call is TRBV9, the J call TRBJ2-5, with TRBD1 matching over 11 bases. The CDR3 contains 14 residues. Germline lookup yields CDR1 SGDLS and CDR2 YYNGEE. Trimming cost V 2 bases and J 5 bases; bases outside gene matches: 2. CDR3 bases: TGTGCCAGCAGCGTCGGACAGGGGGCGGAGACCCAGTACTTC. Translated: CASSVGQGAETQYF. Complete variable domain (other parts from reference TRBV9 and TRBJ2-5): DSGVTQTPKHLITATGQRVTLRCSPRSGDLSVYWYQQSLDQGLQFLIQYYNGEERAKGNILERFSAQQFPDLHSELNLSSLELGDSALYFCASSVGQGAETQYFGPGTRLLVL.

The chain joins TRBV5-1 to TRBJ1-1, with TRBD1 identical over 8 bases. Germline CDR1 is SGHRS and CDR2 is YFSETQ. V gave up 4 bases and J gave up 0 bases; unmatched junction bases: 8. The CDR3 runs to 16 residues. The CDR3 region is CASSPTGQVLNTEAFF. DNA for the CDR3: TGCGCCAGCAGCCCCACGGGACAGGTCCTGAACACTGAAGCTTTCTTT.

The V call is TRBV4-1, the J call TRBJ1-4; D may be TRBD1 (6 bases). The CDR3 totals 15 residues. The germline V and J ends were trimmed by 4 bases and 5 bases, with 14 bases remaining between them. From germline, CDR1 is MGHRA and CDR2 YSYEKL. The CDR3 loop reads CASSPGQSRNEKLFF. DNA for the CDR3: TGCGCCAGCAGCCCCGGACAGAGTCGAAATGAAAAACTGTTTTTT.

This clone was seen only a few times. This chain links TRBV25-1 with TRBJ1-6; D gene ambiguous. This CDR3 spans 13 amino acids. CDR1 and CDR2 from the germline V gene are MGHDK and SYGVNS. Deletions cut 5 bases from V and 8 bases from J, with 10 bases between. The CDR3 is CASSISGHSPLHF. CDR3 DNA: TGTGCCAGCAGTATCAGCGGTCATTCACCCCTCCACTTT.

J is TRBJ1-4 and V is TRBV30, with D perhaps TRBD1 (6 bases). The V end lost 8 bases, the J end lost 0 bases, and 19 bases lay between the germline ends. Germline-derived CDR1 and CDR2 are GTSNPN and SVGIG (reference sequence). The CDR3 has 16 residues. The CDR3 protein is CAGIRGAGATNEKLFF. DNA of the CDR3: TGTGCCGGAATAAGGGGGGCGGGAGCAACTAATGAAAAACTGTTTTTT. The full variable domain, with the rest looked up from reference TRBV30 and TRBJ1-4, is SQTIHQWPATLVQPVGSPLSLECTVEGTSNPNLYWYRQAAGRGLQLLFYSVGIGQISSEVPQNLSASRPQDRQFILSSKKLLLSDSGFYLCAGIRGAGATNEKLFFGSGTQLSVL.

J is TRBJ1-4 and V is TRBV27; D not certain. The CDR3 runs 16 residues. CDR1 MNHEY and CDR2 SMNVEV come from the germline V gene (reference sequence). Trimming shortened V by 5 bases and J by 5 bases, and 18 bases separated the two germline ends. Here the CDR3 DNA reads TGTGCCAGCAGTCCCTCACCGTCGCGGTGGAATGAAAAACTGTTTTTT. This encodes CASSPSPSRWNEKLFF.

This rearrangement joins TRBV4-1 to TRBJ1-2; maybe TRBD1 (6 bases). CDR1 and CDR2 from the germline V gene are MGHRA and YSYEKL. V lost 0 bases and J 8 bases, leaving 13 bases between the germline ends. The CDR3 loop spans 14 amino acids. The CDR3 DNA reads TGCGCCAGCAGCCAAGATCAGGCAGGGGTAGGCTACACCTTC. Its protein is CASSQDQAGVGYTF.

The chain recombines TRBV30 with TRBJ2-7; 8 bases are shared with TRBD1. CDR3 length equals 11 residues. The trim removed 7 bases at V and 2 bases at J, leaving 1 base unmatched. Germline V CDR1 and CDR2: GTSNPN, SVGIG (reference sequence). CDR3 DNA: TGTGCCTCACAGGGGGCCTACGAGCAGTACTTC. It codes for CASQGAYEQYF.

CDR3 nucleotides: TGCGCCAGCAGCGTGAATACCGGACAGGGGGCAACTGAAGCTTTCTTT. Protein: CASSVNTGQGATEAFF. V is TRBV5-1 and J is TRBJ1-1; 11 positions match TRBD1. This CDR3 contains 16 residues. Trimming at V came to 4 bases and at J to 5 bases, leaving 10 bases not matched to a gene. The germline V gene has CDR1 SGHRS and CDR2 YFSETQ.

This chain uses TRBV11-1 with TRBJ2-5; D is possibly TRBD2 (6 bases). The J call may be wrong; the DNA end is better matched by TRBJ2-7. This CDR3 spans 12 amino acids. Germline V gene lookup returns CDR1 SGHAT and CDR2 FQDESV (reference sequence). The CDR3 bases are TGTGCCAGCGGGACTCTTTCCTACGAGCAGTACTTC. The encoded protein is CASGTLSYEQYF.

The rearrangement links TRBV29-1 to TRBJ2-5; D remains ambiguous. Looked up from germline, CDR1 is SQVTM and CDR2 is ANQGSEA. V was cut by 0 bases and J by 0 bases, with 8 bases left in between. The CDR3 is made up of 14 amino acids. The CDR3 DNA is TGCAGCGTTGAAGATGGATCTCACCAAGAGACCCAGTACTTC. It is translated as CSVEDGSHQETQYF.